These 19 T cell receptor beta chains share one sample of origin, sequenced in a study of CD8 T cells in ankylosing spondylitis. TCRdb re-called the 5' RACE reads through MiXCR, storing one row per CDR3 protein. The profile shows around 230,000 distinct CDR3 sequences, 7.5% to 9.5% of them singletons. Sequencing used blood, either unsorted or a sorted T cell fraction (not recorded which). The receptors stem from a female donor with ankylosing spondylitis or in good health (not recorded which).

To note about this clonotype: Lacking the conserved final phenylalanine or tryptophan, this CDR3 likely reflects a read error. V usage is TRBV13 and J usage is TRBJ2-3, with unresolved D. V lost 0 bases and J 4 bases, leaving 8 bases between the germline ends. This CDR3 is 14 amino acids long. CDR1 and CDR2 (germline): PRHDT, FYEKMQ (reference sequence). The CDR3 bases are TGTGCCAGCAGCTTAGGGGGAACGGCAGATACGCAGTATTCT. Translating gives CASSLGGTADTQYS.

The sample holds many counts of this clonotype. Written as DNA, the CDR3 is TGTGCCAGCAGCGTAGAGTCGATGACAGATACGCAGTATTTT. Its translation is CASSVESMTDTQYF. This sequence joins TRBV9 and TRBJ2-3, with D hard to call. CDR3 length equals 14 residues. Trimming pared 0 bases from V and 3 bases from J, leaving 8 bases between. Germline CDR1 reads SGDLS; CDR2 reads YYNGEE.

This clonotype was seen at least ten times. The CDR3 DNA is TGCAGTGCTAGAGATCGGGGAAACGGGGAGCTGTTTTTT. Translation gives CSARDRGNGELFF. The chain carries TRBV20-1 and TRBJ2-2; TRBD2 is a possible D gene (5 bases). Trimming shortened V by 0 bases and J by 7 bases, and 9 bases separated the two germline ends. This CDR3 is built from 13 residues. The germline V gene has CDR1 DFQATT and CDR2 SNEGSKA (reference sequence).

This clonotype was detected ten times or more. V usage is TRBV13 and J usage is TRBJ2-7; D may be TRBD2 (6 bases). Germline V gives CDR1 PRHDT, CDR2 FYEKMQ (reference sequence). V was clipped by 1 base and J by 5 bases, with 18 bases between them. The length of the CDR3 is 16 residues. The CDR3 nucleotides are TGTGCCAGCAGCTTAGACCTAGGACTATCGCTCCACGAGCAGTACTTC. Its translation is CASSLDLGLSLHEQYF.

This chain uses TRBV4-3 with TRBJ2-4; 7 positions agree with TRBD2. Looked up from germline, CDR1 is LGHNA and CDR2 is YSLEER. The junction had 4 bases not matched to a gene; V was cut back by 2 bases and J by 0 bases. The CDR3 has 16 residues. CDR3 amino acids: CASSQQQRGAKNIQYF. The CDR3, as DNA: TGCGCCAGCAGCCAACAGCAGCGGGGAGCCAAAAACATTCAGTACTTC.

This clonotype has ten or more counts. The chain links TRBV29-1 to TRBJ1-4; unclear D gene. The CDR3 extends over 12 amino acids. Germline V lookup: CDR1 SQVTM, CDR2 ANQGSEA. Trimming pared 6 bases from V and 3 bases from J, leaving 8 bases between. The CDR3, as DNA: TGCAGCGTCACCTGGCCTAATGAAAAACTGTTTTTT. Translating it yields CSVTWPNEKLFF.

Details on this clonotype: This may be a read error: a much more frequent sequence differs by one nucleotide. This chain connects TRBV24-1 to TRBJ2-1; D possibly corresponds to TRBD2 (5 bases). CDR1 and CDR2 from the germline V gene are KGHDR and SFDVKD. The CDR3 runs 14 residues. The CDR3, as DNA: TGTGCCACCAGTACGTCTAGCTCCTACAATCAGCAGTTCTTC. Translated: CATSTSSSYNQQFF.

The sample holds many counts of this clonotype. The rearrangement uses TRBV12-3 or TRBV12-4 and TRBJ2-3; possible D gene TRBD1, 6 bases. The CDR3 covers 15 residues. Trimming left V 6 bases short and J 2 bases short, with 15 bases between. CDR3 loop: CASSTGTILTDTQYF. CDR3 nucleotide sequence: TGTGCCAGCAGCACCGGGACAATCCTCACAGATACGCAGTATTTT.

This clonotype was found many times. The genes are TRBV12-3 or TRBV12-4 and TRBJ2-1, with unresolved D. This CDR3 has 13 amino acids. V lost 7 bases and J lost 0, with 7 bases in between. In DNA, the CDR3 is TGTGCCAGCACCCTATCCTCCTACAATGAGCAGTTCTTC. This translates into CASTLSSYNEQFF.

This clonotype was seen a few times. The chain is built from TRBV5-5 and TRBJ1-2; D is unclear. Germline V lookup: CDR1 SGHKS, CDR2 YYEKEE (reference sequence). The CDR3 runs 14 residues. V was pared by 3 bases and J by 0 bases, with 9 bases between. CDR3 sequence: CASSSGLPNYGYTF. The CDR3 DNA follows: TGTGCCAGCAGCTCCGGGCTCCCTAACTATGGCTACACCTTC.

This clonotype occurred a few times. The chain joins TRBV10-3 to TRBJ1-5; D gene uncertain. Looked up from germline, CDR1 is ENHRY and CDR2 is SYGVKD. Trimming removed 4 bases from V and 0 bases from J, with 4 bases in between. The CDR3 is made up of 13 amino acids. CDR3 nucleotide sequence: TGTGCCATCAGTGTTGGTAGCAATCAGCCCCAGCATTTT. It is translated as CAISVGSNQPQHF.

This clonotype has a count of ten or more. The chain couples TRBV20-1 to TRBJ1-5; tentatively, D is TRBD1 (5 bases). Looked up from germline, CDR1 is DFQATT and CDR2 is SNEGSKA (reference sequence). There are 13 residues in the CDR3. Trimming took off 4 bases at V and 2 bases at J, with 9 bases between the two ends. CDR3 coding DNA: TGCAGTGCTACGGGACGGGGCAATCAGCCCCAGCATTTT. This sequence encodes CSATGRGNQPQHF.

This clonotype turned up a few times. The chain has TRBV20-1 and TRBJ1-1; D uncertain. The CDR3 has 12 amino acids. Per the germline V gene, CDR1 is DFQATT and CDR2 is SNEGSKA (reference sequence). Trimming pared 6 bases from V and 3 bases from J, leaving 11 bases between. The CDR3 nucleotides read TGCAGTGCCACCCCCGGCTACACTGAAGCTTTCTTT. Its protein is CSATPGYTEAFF.

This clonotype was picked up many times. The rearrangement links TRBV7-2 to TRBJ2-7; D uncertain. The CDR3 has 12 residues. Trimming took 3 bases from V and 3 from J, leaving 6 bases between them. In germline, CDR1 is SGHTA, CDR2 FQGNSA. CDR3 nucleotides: TGTGCCAGCAGCTTTAACAGCTACGAGCAGTACTTC. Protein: CASSFNSYEQYF.

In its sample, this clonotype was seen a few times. CDR3 sequence: CASSIGGSSSYEQYF. The CDR3 DNA sequence: TGTGCCAGCAGCATAGGGGGGTCTTCCTCCTACGAGCAGTACTTC. This chain connects TRBV7-2 to TRBJ2-7; D may be TRBD1 or TRBD2 (6 bases each). The germline V gene encodes CDR1 SGHTA and CDR2 FQGNSA. V was trimmed by 5 bases and J by 0 bases, leaving 14 bases between them. This CDR3 spans 15 amino acids. Using reference TRBV7-2 and TRBJ2-7 for the parts outside the CDR3, the full variable domain is GAGVSQSPSNKVTEKGKDVELRCDPISGHTALYWYRQSLGQGLEFLIYFQGNSAPDKSGLPSDRFSAERTGGSVSTLTIQRTQQEDSAVYLCASSIGGSSSYEQYFGPGTRLTVT.

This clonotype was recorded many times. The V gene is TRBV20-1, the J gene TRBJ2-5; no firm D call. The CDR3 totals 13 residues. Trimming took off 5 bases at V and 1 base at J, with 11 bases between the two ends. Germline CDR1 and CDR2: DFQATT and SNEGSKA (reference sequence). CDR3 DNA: TGCAGTGCTCTTTATCAGTTCCAAGAGACCCAGTACTTC. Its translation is CSALYQFQETQYF.

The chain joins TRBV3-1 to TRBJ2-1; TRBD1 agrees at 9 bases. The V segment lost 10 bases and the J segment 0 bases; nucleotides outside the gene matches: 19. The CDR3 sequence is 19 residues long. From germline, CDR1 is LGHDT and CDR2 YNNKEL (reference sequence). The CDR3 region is CAIWGQGFSRENSYNEQFF. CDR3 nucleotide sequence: TGTGCCATCTGGGGACAGGGCTTTTCGCGAGAGAACTCCTACAATGAGCAGTTCTTC.

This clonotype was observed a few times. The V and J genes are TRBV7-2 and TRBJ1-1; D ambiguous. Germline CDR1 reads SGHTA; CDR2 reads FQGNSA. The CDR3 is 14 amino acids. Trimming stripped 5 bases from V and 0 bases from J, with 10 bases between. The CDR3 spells CASSESGLNTEAFF. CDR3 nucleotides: TGTGCCAGCAGCGAGTCTGGGCTGAACACTGAAGCTTTCTTT. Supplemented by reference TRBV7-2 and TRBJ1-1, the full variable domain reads GAGVSQSPSNKVTEKGKDVELRCDPISGHTALYWYRQSLGQGLEFLIYFQGNSAPDKSGLPSDRFSAERTGGSVSTLTIQRTQQEDSAVYLCASSESGLNTEAFFGQGTRLTVV.

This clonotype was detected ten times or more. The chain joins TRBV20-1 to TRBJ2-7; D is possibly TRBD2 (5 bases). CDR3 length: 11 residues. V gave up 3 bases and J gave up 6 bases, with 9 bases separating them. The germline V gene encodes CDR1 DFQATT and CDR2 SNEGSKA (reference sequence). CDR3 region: CSARGSGEQYF. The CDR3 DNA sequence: TGCAGTGCTAGGGGGAGTGGCGAGCAGTACTTC.